The entry that follows covers one TCR beta chain sequence. CDR1 and CDR2 from the germline V gene are SGHRS and YFSETQ. The CDR3 totals 15 residues. V was trimmed by 1 base and J by 4 bases, leaving 14 bases between them. The sample originates from a study of blood T cell repertoires in COVID-19. At the level of the study: From T cells, B-cell-depleted T cells, or PBMCs came the material, which was cDNA or gDNA.

TCRdb keeps only in-frame clones here, not all; method: immunoSEQ multiplex PCR. Seen here are about 240,000 clones, 87% observed once, and the top ten hold just over 7%. Sequences were obtained from peripheral blood. The clonotype originates from a man between 60 and 75 years old who had recovered from COVID-19. The chain combines TRBV5-1 with TRBJ1-1, with D possibly matching TRBD1 (6 bases). CDR3: CASSLQGLSSTEAFF. DNA for the CDR3: TGCGCCAGCAGCTTGCAGGGGCTGAGTAGCACTGAAGCTTTCTTT.